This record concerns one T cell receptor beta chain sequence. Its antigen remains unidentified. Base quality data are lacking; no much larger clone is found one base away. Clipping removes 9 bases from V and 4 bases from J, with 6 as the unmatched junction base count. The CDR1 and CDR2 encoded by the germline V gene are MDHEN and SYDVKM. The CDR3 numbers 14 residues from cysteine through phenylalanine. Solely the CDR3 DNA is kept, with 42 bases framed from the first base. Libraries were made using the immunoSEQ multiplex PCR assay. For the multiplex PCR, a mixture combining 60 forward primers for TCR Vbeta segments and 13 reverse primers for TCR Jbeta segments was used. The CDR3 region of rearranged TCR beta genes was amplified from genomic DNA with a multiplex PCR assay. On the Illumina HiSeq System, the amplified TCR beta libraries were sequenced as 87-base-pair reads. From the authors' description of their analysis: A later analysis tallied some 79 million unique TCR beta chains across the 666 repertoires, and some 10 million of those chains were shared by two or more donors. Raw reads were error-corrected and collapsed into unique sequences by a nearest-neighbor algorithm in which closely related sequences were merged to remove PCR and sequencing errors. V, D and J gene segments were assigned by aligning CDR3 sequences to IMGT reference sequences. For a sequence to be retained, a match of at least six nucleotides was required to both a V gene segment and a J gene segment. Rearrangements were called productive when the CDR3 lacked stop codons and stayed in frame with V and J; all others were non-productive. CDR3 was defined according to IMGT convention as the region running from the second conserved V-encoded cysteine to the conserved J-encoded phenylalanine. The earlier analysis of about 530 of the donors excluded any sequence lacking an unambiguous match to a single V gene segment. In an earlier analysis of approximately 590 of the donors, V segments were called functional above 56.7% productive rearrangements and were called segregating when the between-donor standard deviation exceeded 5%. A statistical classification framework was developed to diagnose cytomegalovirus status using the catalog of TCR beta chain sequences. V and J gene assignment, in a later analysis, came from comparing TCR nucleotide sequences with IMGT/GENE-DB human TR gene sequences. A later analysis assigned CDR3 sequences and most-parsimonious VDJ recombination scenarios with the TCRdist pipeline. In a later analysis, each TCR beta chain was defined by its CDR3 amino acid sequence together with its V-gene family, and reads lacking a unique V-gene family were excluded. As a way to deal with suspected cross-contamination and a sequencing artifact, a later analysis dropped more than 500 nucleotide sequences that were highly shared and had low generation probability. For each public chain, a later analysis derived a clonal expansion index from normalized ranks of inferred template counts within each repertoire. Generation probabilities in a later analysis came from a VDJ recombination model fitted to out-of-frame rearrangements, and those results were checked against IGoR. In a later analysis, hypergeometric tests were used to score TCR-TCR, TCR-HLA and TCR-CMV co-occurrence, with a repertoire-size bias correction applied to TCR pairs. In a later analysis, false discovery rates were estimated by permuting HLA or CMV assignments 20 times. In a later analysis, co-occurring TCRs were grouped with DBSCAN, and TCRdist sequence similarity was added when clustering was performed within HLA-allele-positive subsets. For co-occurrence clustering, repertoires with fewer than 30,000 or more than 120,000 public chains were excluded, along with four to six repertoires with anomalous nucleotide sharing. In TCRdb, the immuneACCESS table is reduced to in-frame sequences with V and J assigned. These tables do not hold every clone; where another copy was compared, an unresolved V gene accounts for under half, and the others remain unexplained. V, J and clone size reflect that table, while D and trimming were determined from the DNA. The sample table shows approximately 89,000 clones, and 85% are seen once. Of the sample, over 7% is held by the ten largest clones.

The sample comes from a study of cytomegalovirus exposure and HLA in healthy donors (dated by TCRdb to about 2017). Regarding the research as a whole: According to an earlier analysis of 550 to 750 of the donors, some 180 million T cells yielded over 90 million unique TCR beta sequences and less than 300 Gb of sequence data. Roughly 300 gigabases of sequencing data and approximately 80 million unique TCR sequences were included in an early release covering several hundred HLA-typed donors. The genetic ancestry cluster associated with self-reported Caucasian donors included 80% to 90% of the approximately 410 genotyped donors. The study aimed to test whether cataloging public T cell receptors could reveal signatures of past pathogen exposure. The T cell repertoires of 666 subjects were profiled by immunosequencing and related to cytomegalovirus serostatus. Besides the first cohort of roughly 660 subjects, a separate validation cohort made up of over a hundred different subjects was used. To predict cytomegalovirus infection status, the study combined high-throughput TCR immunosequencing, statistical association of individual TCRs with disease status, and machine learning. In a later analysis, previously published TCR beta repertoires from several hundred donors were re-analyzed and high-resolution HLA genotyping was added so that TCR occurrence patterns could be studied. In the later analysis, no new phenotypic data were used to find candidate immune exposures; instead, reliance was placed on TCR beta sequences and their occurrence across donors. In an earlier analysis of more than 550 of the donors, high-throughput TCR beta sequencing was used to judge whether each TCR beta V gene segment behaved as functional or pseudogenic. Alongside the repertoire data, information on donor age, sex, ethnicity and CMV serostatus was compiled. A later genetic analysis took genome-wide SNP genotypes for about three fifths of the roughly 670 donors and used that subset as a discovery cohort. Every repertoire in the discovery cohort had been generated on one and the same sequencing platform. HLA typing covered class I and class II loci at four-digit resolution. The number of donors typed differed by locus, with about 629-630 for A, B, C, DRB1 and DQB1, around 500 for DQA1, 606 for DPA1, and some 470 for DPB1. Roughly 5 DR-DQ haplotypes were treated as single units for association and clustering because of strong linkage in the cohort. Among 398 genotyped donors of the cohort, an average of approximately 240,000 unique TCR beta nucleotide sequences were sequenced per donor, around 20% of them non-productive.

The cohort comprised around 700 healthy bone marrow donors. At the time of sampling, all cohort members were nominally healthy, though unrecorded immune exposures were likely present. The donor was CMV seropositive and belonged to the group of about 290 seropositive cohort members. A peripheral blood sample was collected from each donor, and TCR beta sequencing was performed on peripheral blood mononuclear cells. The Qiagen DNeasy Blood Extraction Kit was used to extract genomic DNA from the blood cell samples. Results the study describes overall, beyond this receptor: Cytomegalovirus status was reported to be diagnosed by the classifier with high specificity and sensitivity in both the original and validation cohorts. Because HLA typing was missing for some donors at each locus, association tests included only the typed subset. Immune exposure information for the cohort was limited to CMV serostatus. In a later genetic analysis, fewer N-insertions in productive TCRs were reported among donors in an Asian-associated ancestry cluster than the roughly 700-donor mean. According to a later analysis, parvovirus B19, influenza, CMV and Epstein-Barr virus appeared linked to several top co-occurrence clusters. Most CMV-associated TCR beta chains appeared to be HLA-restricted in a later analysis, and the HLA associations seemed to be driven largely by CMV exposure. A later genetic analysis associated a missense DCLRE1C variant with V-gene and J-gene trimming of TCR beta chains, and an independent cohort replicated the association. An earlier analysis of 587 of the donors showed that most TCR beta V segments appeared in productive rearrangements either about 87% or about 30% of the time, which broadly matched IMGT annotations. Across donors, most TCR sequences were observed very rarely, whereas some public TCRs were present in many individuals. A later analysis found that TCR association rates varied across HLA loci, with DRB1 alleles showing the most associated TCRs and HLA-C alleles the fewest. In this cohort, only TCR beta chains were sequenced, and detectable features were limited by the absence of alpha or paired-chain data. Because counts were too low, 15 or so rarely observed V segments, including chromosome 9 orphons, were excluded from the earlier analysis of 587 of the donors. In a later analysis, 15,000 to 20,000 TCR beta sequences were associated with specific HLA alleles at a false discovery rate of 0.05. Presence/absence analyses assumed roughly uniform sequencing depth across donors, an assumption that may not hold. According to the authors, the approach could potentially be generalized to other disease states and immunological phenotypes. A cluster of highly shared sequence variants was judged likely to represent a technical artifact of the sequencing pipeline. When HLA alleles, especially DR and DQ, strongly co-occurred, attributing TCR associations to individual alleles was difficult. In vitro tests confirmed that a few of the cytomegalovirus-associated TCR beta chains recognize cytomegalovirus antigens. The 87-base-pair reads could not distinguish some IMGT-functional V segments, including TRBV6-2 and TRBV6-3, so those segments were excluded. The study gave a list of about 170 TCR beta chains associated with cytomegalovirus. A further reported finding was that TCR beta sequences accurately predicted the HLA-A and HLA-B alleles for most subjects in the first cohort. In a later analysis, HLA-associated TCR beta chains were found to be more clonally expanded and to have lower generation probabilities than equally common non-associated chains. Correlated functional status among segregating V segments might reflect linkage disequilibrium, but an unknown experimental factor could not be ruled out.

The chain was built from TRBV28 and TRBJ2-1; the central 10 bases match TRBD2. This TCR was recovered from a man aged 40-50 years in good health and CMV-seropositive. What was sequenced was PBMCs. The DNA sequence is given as TGTGCCAGTTCCCTAGCGGGAGATTACAATGAGCAGTTCTTC. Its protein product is CASSLAGDYNEQFF.